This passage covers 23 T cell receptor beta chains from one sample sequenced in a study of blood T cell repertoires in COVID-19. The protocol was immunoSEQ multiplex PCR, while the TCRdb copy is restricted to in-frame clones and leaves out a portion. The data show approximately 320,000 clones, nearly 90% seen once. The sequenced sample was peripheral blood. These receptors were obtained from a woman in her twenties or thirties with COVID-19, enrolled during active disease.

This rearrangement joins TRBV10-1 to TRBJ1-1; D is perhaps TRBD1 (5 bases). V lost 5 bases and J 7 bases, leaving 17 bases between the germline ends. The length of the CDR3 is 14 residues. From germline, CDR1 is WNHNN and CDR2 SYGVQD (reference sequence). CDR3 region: CASSPSGGKGEAFF. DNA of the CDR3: TGCGCCAGCAGTCCCAGCGGGGGGAAGGGTGAAGCTTTCTTT.

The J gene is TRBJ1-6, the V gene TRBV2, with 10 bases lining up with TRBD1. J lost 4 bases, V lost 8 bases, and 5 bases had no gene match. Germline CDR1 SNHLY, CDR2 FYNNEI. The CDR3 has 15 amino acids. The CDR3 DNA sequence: TGTGCCAGCTGTCGGACAGGGGGTTATAATTCACCCCTCCACTTT. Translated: CASCRTGGYNSPLHF.

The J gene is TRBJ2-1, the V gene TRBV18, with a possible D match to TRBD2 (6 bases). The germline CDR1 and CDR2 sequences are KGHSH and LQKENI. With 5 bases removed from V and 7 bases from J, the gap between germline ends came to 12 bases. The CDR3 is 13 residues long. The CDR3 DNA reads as TGTGCCAGCTCAAGTCAGGAGGGGAATGAGCAGTTCTTC. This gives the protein CASSSQEGNEQFF. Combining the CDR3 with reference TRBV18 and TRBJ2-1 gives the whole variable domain NAGVMQNPRHLVRRRGQEARLRCSPMKGHSHVYWYRQLPEEGLKFMVYLQKENIIDESGMPKERFSAEFPKEGPSILRIQQVVRGDSAAYFCASSSQEGNEQFFGPGTRLTVL.

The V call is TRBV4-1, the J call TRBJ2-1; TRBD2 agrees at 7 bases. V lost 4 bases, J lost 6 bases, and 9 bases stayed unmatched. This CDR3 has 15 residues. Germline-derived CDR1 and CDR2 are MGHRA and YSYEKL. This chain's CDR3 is CASSPASAGPNEQFF. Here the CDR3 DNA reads TGCGCCAGCAGCCCAGCGTCAGCGGGGCCCAATGAGCAGTTCTTC.

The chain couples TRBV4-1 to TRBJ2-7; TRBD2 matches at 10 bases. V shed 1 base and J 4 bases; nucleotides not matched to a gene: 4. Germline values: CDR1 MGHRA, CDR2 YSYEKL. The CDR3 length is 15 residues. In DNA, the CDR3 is TGCGCCAGCAGCCAAGCACCACTAGCGGGGTACGAGCAGTACTTC. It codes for CASSQAPLAGYEQYF.

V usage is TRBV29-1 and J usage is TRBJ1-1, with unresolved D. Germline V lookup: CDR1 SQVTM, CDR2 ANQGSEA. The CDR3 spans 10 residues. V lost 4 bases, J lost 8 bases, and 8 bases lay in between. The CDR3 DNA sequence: TGCAGCGTTGTGTACAGAGAAGCTTTCTTT. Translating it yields CSVVYREAFF. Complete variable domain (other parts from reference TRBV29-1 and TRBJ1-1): SAVISQKPSRDICQRGTSLTIQCQVDSQVTMMFWYRQQPGQSLTLIATANQGSEATYESGFVIDKFPISRPNLTFSTLTVSNMSPEDSSIYLCSVVYREAFFGQGTRLTVV.

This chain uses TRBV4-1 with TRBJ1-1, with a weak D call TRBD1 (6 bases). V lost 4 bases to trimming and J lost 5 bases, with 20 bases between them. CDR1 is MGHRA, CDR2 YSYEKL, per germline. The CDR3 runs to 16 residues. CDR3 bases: TGCGCCAGCAGCCCCTACCCGGAACAGGGCGGTACTGAAGCTTTCTTT. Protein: CASSPYPEQGGTEAFF.

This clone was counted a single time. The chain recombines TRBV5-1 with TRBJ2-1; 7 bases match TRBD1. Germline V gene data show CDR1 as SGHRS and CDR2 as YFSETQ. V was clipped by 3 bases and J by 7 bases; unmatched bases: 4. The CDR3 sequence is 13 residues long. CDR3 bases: TGCGCCAGCAGCTGGACAGGCGAAAATGAGCAGTTCTTC. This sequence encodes CASSWTGENEQFF.

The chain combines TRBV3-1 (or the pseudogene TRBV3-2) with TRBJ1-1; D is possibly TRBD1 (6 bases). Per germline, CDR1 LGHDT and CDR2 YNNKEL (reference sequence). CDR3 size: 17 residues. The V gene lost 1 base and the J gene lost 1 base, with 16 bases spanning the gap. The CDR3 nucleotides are TGTGCCAGCAGCCAAGTCCCCATGGGGGCGGGGAACACTGAAGCTTTCTTT. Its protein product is CASSQVPMGAGNTEAFF.

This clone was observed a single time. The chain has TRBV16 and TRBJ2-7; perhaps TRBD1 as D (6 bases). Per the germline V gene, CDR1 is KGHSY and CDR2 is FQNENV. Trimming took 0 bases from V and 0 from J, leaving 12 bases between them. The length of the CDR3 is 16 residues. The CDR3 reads CASSQSGTLSSYEQYF. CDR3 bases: TGTGCCAGCAGCCAATCCGGGACACTGAGCTCCTACGAGCAGTACTTC.

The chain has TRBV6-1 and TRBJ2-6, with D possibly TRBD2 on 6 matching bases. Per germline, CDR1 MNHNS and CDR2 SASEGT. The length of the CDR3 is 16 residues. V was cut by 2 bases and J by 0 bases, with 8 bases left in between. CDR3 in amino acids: CASSELAYSGANVLTF. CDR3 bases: TGTGCCAGCAGTGAACTAGCGTACTCTGGGGCCAACGTCCTGACTTTC.

DNA for the CDR3: TGTGCCAGCAGCCAAGTCGGGACTAGCCAAAACATTCAGTACTTC. It is translated as CASSQVGTSQNIQYF. This chain connects TRBV11-2 to TRBJ2-4; 9 bases are a match to TRBD2. There are 15 residues in the CDR3. Looked up from germline, CDR1 is SGHAT and CDR2 is FQNNGV. Trimming took 5 bases from V and 5 from J; bases not matched to a gene: 7.

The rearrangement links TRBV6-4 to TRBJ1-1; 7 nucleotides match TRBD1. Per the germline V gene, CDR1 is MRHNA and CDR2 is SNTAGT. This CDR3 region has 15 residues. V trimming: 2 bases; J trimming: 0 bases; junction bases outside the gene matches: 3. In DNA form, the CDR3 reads TGTGCCAGCAGTGACCAGACAGGGATGAACACTGAAGCTTTCTTT. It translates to CASSDQTGMNTEAFF.

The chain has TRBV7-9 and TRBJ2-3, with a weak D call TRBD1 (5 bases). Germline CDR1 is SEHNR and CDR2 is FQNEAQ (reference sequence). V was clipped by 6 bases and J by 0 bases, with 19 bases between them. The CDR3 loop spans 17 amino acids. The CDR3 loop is CASRTPDKQTSTDTQYF. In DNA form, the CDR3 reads TGTGCCAGCAGGACCCCGGACAAACAAACTAGCACAGATACGCAGTATTTT.

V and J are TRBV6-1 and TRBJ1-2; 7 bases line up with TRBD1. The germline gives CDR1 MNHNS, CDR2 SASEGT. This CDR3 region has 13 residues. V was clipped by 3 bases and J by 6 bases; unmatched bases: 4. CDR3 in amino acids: CASSDVRGHGYTF. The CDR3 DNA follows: TGTGCCAGCAGTGATGTGAGGGGGCATGGCTACACCTTC.

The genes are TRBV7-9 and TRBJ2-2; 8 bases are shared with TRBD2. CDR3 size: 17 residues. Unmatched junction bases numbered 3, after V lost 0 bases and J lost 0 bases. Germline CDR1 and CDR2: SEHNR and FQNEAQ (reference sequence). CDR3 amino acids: CASSLAREGSNTGELFF. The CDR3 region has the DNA TGTGCCAGCAGCTTAGCTCGGGAGGGTTCGAACACCGGGGAGCTGTTTTTT.

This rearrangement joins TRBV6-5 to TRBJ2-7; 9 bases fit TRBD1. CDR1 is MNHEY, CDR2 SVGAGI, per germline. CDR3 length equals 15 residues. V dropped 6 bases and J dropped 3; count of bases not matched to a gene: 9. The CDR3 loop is CASRTGTGNNYEQYF. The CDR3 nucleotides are TGTGCCAGCAGAACAGGGACAGGGAATAACTACGAGCAGTACTTC.

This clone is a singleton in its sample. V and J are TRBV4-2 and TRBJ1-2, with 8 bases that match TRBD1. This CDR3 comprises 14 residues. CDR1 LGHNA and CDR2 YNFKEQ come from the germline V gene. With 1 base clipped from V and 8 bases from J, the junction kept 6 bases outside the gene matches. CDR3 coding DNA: TGTGCCAGCAGCCAAGGGACAGGGCAGACGGGCTACACCTTC. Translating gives CASSQGTGQTGYTF.

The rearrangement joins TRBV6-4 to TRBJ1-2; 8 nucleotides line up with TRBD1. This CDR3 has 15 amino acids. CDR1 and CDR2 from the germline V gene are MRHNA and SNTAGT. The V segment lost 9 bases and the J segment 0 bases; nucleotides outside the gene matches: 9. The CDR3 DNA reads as TGTGCCAGGCGGGGCCAGGGGGCATCTAACTATGGCTACACCTTC. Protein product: CARRGQGASNYGYTF.

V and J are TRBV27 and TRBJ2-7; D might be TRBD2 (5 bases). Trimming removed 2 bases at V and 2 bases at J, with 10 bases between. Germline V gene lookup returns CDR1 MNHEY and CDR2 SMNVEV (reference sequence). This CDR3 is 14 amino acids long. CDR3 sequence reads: CASSLGGRTYEQYF. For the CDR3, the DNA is TGTGCCAGCAGTTTAGGAGGCAGAACCTACGAGCAGTACTTC.

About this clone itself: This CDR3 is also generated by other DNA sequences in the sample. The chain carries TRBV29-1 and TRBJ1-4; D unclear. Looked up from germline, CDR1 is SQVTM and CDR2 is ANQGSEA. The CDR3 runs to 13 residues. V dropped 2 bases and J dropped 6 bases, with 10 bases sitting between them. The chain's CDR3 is CSVESGADEKLFF. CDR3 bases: TGCAGCGTTGAATCTGGAGCGGATGAAAAACTGTTTTTT.

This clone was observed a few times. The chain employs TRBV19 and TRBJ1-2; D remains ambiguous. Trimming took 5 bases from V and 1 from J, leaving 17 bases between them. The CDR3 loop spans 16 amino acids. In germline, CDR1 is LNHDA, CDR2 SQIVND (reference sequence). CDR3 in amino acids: CASSPRGWDFNYGYTF. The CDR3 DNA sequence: TGTGCCAGTAGTCCTCGCGGGTGGGATTTTAACTATGGCTACACCTTC.

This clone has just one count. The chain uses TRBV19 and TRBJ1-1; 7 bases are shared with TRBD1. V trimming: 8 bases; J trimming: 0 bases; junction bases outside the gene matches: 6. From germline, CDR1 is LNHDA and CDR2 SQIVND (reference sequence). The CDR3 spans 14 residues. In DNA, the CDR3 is TGTGCCAGTGGACAGGACGTAATGAACACTGAAGCTTTCTTT. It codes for CASGQDVMNTEAFF.